This is a list of T cell receptor beta chains from one sample in a study of vaccination and CD4 T cells after COVID-19. TCRdb independently ran MiXCR on the PCR reads; one entry per CDR3 protein. The table has roughly 3,100 distinct CDR3 sequences, approximately 77% seen once; the top ten hold just over 20%. No antigen has been identified for these receptors. Input material: CD4+ T cells from blood, cultured in vitro. All receptors derive from a human donor who had recovered from COVID-19. CDR3s include the opening cysteine and the closing phenylalanine or tryptophan. D genes are given only for firm matches. Rows give clone size only sometimes, using once, few, many, or a class for an expanded clone.

CDR3 DNA,CDR3 protein,D gene,clone size,V gene,CDR3 length,J gene
TGTGCTAGTGGATTCTTCACAGGCACTGGAAACACCATATATTTT,CASGFFTGTGNTIYF,-,-,TRBV12-5,15,TRBJ1-3
TGTGCCAGCAGTAGGGGCGGGGCGCATGGGGAAAAACTGTTTTTT,CASSRGGAHGEKLFF,-,-,TRBV28,15,TRBJ1-4
TGTGCCAGCAGCTTGGCCCTAGACTATGGCTACACCTTC,CASSLALDYGYTF,-,once,TRBV7-6,13,TRBJ1-2
TGTGCCAGCAGCTTATCCCAAGATGAGCCCCAGCATTTT,CASSLSQDEPQHF,-,-,TRBV7-2,13,TRBJ1-5
TGTGCCAGCAGCCAACACCGGTCTCCCTATGGCTACACCTTC,CASSQHRSPYGYTF,-,-,TRBV6-1,14,TRBJ1-2
TGCAGTGCCAAATCGGGTCTTGGTGGCACTGAAGCTTTCTTT,CSAKSGLGGTEAFF,-,-,TRBV20-1,14,TRBJ1-1
TGTGCCAGCAGCCGGACCTGGGACTCTGGAAACACCATATATTTT,CASSRTWDSGNTIYF,-,-,TRBV12-3/TRBV12-4,15,TRBJ1-3
TGTGCCAGTAACCTTCAGGGGTTGGTTAATTCACCCCTCCACTTT,CASNLQGLVNSPLHF,-,few,TRBV19,15,TRBJ1-6
TGTGCCACCAGCAGAGATCGGGTAGGGCGGAACACTGAAGCTTTCTTT,CATSRDRVGRNTEAFF,-,-,TRBV15,16,TRBJ1-1
TGCAGTCCTCTCCGGGTAGCGGGTGGCACAGATACGCAGTATTTT,CSPLRVAGGTDTQYF,TRBD2,-,TRBV20-1,15,TRBJ2-3
TGCAGTGCTCCGGACATCGGGAAACTGTTTTTT,CSAPDIGKLFF,-,-,TRBV20-1,11,TRBJ1-4
TGCAGTGCTAGGCAGGGCCTCGGTGGCTACACCTTC,CSARQGLGGYTF,-,-,TRBV20-1,12,TRBJ1-2
TGTGCCATCAGTGAGTTGGGACAGGGGGGCACTGAAGCTTTCTTT,CAISELGQGGTEAFF,TRBD1,-,TRBV10-3,15,TRBJ1-1
TGTGCCAGCAGTTCCCGAAGTAATCAGCCCCAGCATTTT,CASSSRSNQPQHF,-,-,TRBV12-3/TRBV12-4,13,TRBJ1-5
TGTGCCAGCAGTTCCGAGCGGGGGGGCCTCACAGATACGCAGTATTTT,CASSSERGGLTDTQYF,TRBD2,-,TRBV7-9,16,TRBJ2-3
TGTGCCAGTAGTATGGGGGGACCCTATGGCTACACCTTC,CASSMGGPYGYTF,-,-,TRBV19,13,TRBJ1-2
TGTGCCAGCAGTACCTACTACGAGCAGTACTTC,CASSTYYEQYF,-,-,TRBV12-3/TRBV12-4,11,TRBJ2-7
TGCGCCAGCAGCCTTTTACTAACGGGGCTTGGCTACACCTTC,CASSLLLTGLGYTF,-,-,TRBV5-1,14,TRBJ1-2
TGTGCCAGCAGCTTAGCTACAGGGGAAACTGAAGCTTTCTTT,CASSLATGETEAFF,TRBD1,-,TRBV7-6,14,TRBJ1-1
TGTGCCAGTAGTGATACAGGGGGCTACAATCAGCCCCAGCATTTT,CASSDTGGYNQPQHF,TRBD1,-,TRBV19,15,TRBJ1-5
TGTGCCAGCAGTTTTCGGCGGGGGGATTACACCGGGGAGCTGTTTTTT,CASSFRRGDYTGELFF,TRBD2,-,TRBV27,16,TRBJ2-2
TGTGCCAGCAGCCCCGGGGGGAGGTCCTATAATTCACCCCTCCACTTT,CASSPGGRSYNSPLHF,-,-,TRBV5-6,16,TRBJ1-6
TGCAGTGCTGGAAGACAGGGGGTCGTATATGGCTACACCTTC,CSAGRQGVVYGYTF,TRBD1,few,TRBV20-1,14,TRBJ1-2
TGTGCCAGCAGCTTCGGGACAGGAAAACTCAACACCGGGGAGCTGTTTTTT,CASSFGTGKLNTGELFF,TRBD1,large,TRBV5-4,17,TRBJ2-2
TGTGCCACCAGTGCCACAGGGACTGAAGCTTTCTTT,CATSATGTEAFF,-,-,TRBV24-1,12,TRBJ1-1
TGCAGCGTTGAGGGGACCAAGGGAGCTTTCTTT,CSVEGTKGAFF,-,-,TRBV29-1,11,TRBJ1-1
TGTGCCAGCAGTGAATTGGCTAGCGGGCGCTACGAGCAGTACTTC,CASSELASGRYEQYF,TRBD2,-,TRBV6-1,15,TRBJ2-7
TGTGCCAGCAGCCCCCGACAAACTAACTATGGCTACACCTTC,CASSPRQTNYGYTF,-,-,TRBV7-2,14,TRBJ1-2
TGCAGTGCTACTAAGACAGGGCAATTCTATGGCTACACCTTC,CSATKTGQFYGYTF,TRBD1,-,TRBV20-1,14,TRBJ1-2
TGCAGCGCTCTACTAGGGACAGGGAAGCAGCCCCAGCATTTT,CSALLGTGKQPQHF,TRBD1,-,TRBV29-1,14,TRBJ1-5
TGTGCCAGCTCCTATCCGGGACTAGCGGGGGAGAGGACCCAGTACTTC,CASSYPGLAGERTQYF,TRBD2,-,TRBV6-2/TRBV6-3,16,TRBJ2-5
TGTGCCAGCAGTTCAGGGGGCCATCAGCCCCAGCATTTT,CASSSGGHQPQHF,TRBD1,-,TRBV25-1,13,TRBJ1-5
TGTGCCATCAGTGACCGACAGGGTCAGGGTCAGCCCCAGCATTTT,CAISDRQGQGQPQHF,TRBD1,-,TRBV10-3,15,TRBJ1-5
TGTGCCAGCAGCTTGAGGGTCCTCTCTGGGGCCAACGTCCTGACTTTC,CASSLRVLSGANVLTF,-,-,TRBV7-8,16,TRBJ2-6
TGTGCCAGCAGCTTACAGGGGAACACTGAAGCTTTCTTT,CASSLQGNTEAFF,-,-,TRBV7-2,13,TRBJ1-1
TGCAGTGCTAGAGGGACAGGGGGCCTTTGGGAGCAGTTCTTC,CSARGTGGLWEQFF,TRBD1,-,TRBV20-1,14,TRBJ2-1
TGTGCCAGCAGTCCCCGACAGGAGACGAACACTGAAGCTTTCTTT,CASSPRQETNTEAFF,-,-,TRBV6-2/TRBV6-3,15,TRBJ1-1
TGTGCATCAAGAGGTGCGGGGGGCTGGAGCAATCAGCCCCAGCATTTT,CASRGAGGWSNQPQHF,-,-,TRBV27,16,TRBJ1-5
TGTGCCAGCAGTTTCTCTTGGGGACATGCGGGCTACACCTTC,CASSFSWGHAGYTF,-,-,TRBV6-5,14,TRBJ1-2
TGTGCCAGCTCACCATTTTTTCAGCCCCAGCATTTT,CASSPFFQPQHF,-,-,TRBV6-2/TRBV6-3,12,TRBJ1-5
TGCAGTGCTAGAGATTTTGGGGCAGGGCTCCACCGAAACTATGGCTACACCTTC,CSARDFGAGLHRNYGYTF,-,large,TRBV20-1,18,TRBJ1-2
TGTGCCAGCACCAGAGGACAGGCCACTGAAGCTTTCTTT,CASTRGQATEAFF,TRBD1,-,TRBV6-1,13,TRBJ1-1
TGTGCCAGCAGCTTAGGGGGGGTTCAGAATGGCTACACCTTC,CASSLGGVQNGYTF,-,-,TRBV7-3,14,TRBJ1-2
TGTGCCAGCAGCCCTAGCACAGGGGCGCCCGGGCAGCCCCAGCATTTT,CASSPSTGAPGQPQHF,TRBD1,once,TRBV6-2/TRBV6-3,16,TRBJ1-5
TGCAGTGCTCAACCCCTAGCGGGGGGCACAGATACGCAGTATTTT,CSAQPLAGGTDTQYF,TRBD2,-,TRBV20-1,15,TRBJ2-3
TGTGCCAGCAGTTTAGGGGGTGACTATGGCTACACCTTC,CASSLGGDYGYTF,-,-,TRBV28,13,TRBJ1-2
TGTGCCAGTAGTATAATCCCGCCACCGACGTTT,CASSIIPPPTF,-,-,TRBV19,11,TRBJ1-1
TGTGCCAGCAGCCCGGGACAGGGGAGTTCTAACTATGGCTACACCTTC,CASSPGQGSSNYGYTF,TRBD1,once,TRBV6-1,16,TRBJ1-2
TGTGCCAGCAGCTCCACAAAGGGACGTGGAAACACCATATATTTT,CASSSTKGRGNTIYF,-,-,TRBV11-2,15,TRBJ1-3
TGTGCCAGCAGCTTAGATGGGACAGGTTCCTCACCCCTCCACTTT,CASSLDGTGSSPLHF,TRBD1,-,TRBV7-9,15,TRBJ1-6